There are many counts of the clone carrying this T cell receptor (beta chain). The ends were cut back, 5 bases at V and 2 bases at J, with 12 bases in the middle. This CDR3 has 14 amino acids. The data were taken from a study of blood T cells in healthy people across ages. The second PCR ran roughly 6 to 11 cycles with a sample-barcoded 5' primer and J-beta primers. One entry per CDR3 protein, called by TCRdb with MiXCR from the 5' RACE reads. The sample yields approximately 700,000 distinct CDR3 sequences, roughly 32% seen once. This chain connects TRBV12-3 or TRBV12-4 to TRBJ1-2, with D perhaps matching TRBD1 (5 bases). The sequence came from a woman over 75 in good health. The sequenced sample consisted of blood. CDR3 sequence (DNA): TGTGCCAGCAGTCCCAACACAGGCAACTATGGCTACACCTTC. Translated, it gives CASSPNTGNYGYTF.